Below are 2 T cell receptor beta chains sequenced from a single sample in a study of metastatic and nonmetastatic thyroid tumors. TCRdb used MiXCR to call clones anew from the PCR reads. Among roughly 16,000 clones listed, about 15% were seen once. Thyroid surgery was performed in patients who had received no treatment beforehand. The source material was blood. All receptors derive from a female donor with papillary thyroid cancer or a benign thyroid nodule (not recorded which). Some clones in this sample may be carry-over from other donors' samples.

This clone has just a few counts. An end of the junction does not agree with germline; a read error may underlie this. This chain connects TRBV12-3 or TRBV12-4 to TRBJ2-6, with D tentatively TRBD1 or TRBD2 (5 bases each). The CDR3 loop spans 20 amino acids. CDR3 DNA sequence: TGTGCCAGTAGTTTGCGGCTTTGGGGCAGCGGAACCTCTGGGGCCAACGTCCTGACTTTC. Its protein product is CASSLRLWGSGTSGANVLTF.

This clone rates as medium-sized. The chain couples TRBV28 to TRBJ2-2, with 7 nucleotides matching TRBD1. Germline V gene data show CDR1 as MDHEN and CDR2 as SYDVKM. V lost 4 bases to trimming and J lost 0 bases; unmatched junction nucleotides: 2. The CDR3 is 15 residues long. CDR3 sequence reads: CASSSGTANTGELFF. DNA of the CDR3: TGTGCCAGCAGTTCCGGGACAGCGAACACCGGGGAGCTGTTTTTT.